The clone carrying this TCR beta chain turned up a few times. The source of the sample is a study of T-cell reconstitution after alpha-beta-depleted transplantation in children. CDR3 length: 17 amino acids. The V end was cut by 7 bases, the J end by 4 bases, with 25 bases between. Germline V CDR1 and CDR2: KGHSH, LQKENI. Unique molecular identifiers were used in preparing the TCRbeta library. In TCRdb, the PCR reads were re-called with MiXCR into one record per CDR3 protein. The data show 400,000 to 500,000 distinct CDR3 sequences, roughly a tenth seen once. The input for sequencing was PBMCs from the stem cell graft donor, taken from the stem cell graft. The sequence came from a human donor who donated a stem cell graft to a child with acute myeloid leukemia. The chain joins TRBV18 to TRBJ2-5; weak D call: TRBD2 (6 bases). The CDR3 spells CASYPVVQGGPIETQYF. The CDR3 nucleotides are TGTGCCAGCTACCCGGTCGTACAAGGAGGGCCTATAGAGACCCAGTACTTC.